One and the same sample provided the 32 T cell receptor beta chains below, sequenced in a study of identical twins. TCRdb used MiXCR to reprocess the 5' RACE reads, holding one entry per CDR3 protein. The table lists 540,000 or so distinct CDR3 sequences, 20% to 25% of them singletons. The same sample was also studied in work on yellow fever vaccine responses in identical twins.

Material: CD4+ T cells sorted from blood. Receptor source: a woman between 18 and 29 years old in good health.

The chain links TRBV20-1 to TRBJ2-1, with TRBD2 matching 11 bases. Looked up from germline, CDR1 is DFQATT and CDR2 is SNEGSKA (reference sequence). With 3 bases clipped from V and 7 bases from J, the junction kept 5 bases outside the gene matches. This CDR3 is 14 amino acids long. CDR3 loop: CSASGTSGVNEQFF. In DNA form, the CDR3 reads TGCAGTGCTAGCGGGACTAGCGGAGTAAATGAGCAGTTCTTC.

This clonotype has only a few counts. This sequence joins TRBV5-1 and TRBJ2-2, with 9 nucleotides matching TRBD2. With 5 bases clipped from V and 5 bases from J, the junction kept 7 bases outside the gene matches. CDR3 length: 15 residues. Looked up from germline, CDR1 is SGHRS and CDR2 is YFSETQ. The CDR3, as DNA: TGCGCCAGCAGACCAGCAGGACTAGCGACCGGGGAGCTGTTTTTT. Translation: CASRPAGLATGELFF.

This clonotype was found a few times. The CDR3 reads CASRAHGAPNSGANVLTF. The CDR3 DNA sequence: TGTGCCAGCAGGGCACACGGGGCGCCCAACTCTGGGGCCAACGTCCTGACTTTC. This chain joins TRBV6-1 and TRBJ2-6; D possibly matches TRBD1 or TRBD2 (5 bases each). This CDR3 region has 18 residues. Per the germline V gene, CDR1 is MNHNS and CDR2 is SASEGT. V dropped 6 bases and J dropped 0 bases, with 18 bases sitting between them.

This clonotype was observed a few times. The chain employs TRBV5-5 and TRBJ2-3; D is ambiguous. CDR1 is SGHKS, CDR2 YYEKEE, per germline (reference sequence). The CDR3 contains 16 residues. Trimming removed 0 bases from V and 0 bases from J, with 11 bases in between. The CDR3 loop is CASSLEPASSTDTQYF. The CDR3 DNA reads TGTGCCAGCAGCTTGGAACCCGCCTCTAGCACAGATACGCAGTATTTT.

The rearrangement joins TRBV12-3 or TRBV12-4 to TRBJ1-1; 7 bases fit TRBD1. This CDR3 has 13 residues. The V segment lost 5 bases and the J segment 5 bases; nucleotides outside the gene matches: 5. The DNA for the CDR3 is TGTGCCAGCAGTGGAACAGGGGAAACTGAAGCTTTCTTT. This codes for CASSGTGETEAFF.

This clonotype was seen only a few times. This chain links TRBV19 with TRBJ2-5; D possibly matches TRBD1 or TRBD2 (5 bases each). Germline values: CDR1 LNHDA, CDR2 SQIVND (reference sequence). Trimming shortened V by 4 bases and J by 1 base, and 13 bases separated the two germline ends. The CDR3 is 15 residues long. CDR3 amino acids: CASSTGTDGQETQYF. DNA of the CDR3: TGTGCCAGTAGTACGGGGACGGATGGCCAAGAGACCCAGTACTTC.

This clonotype came up a few times. The chain combines TRBV19 with TRBJ2-7; no clear D gene. Trimming removed 1 base at V and 0 bases at J, with 13 bases between. This CDR3 is 16 amino acids long. In germline, CDR1 is LNHDA, CDR2 SQIVND (reference sequence). The CDR3 loop is CASSIVRSDYSYEQYF. In DNA, the CDR3 is TGTGCCAGTAGTATAGTTAGGTCAGATTACTCCTACGAGCAGTACTTC.

This chain uses TRBV29-1 with TRBJ2-5; D may be TRBD1 or TRBD2 (5 bases each). The germline CDR1 and CDR2 sequences are SQVTM and ANQGSEA. The CDR3 sequence is 12 residues long. The ends were cut back, 0 bases at V and 5 bases at J, with 7 bases in the middle. The CDR3 sequence is CSVEEGVETQYF. The CDR3 DNA is TGCAGCGTTGAAGAGGGGGTGGAGACCCAGTACTTC.

The gene calls are TRBV5-4 and TRBJ2-7; 9 bases fit TRBD1. The CDR3 loop spans 15 amino acids. Germline CDR1 reads SGHNT; CDR2 reads YYREEE (reference sequence). The V gene end was trimmed by 5 bases and the J gene end by 2 bases; junction bases not matched to a gene: 8. Written as DNA, the CDR3 is TGTGCCAGCAGATCCTGGACAGGGGCCCCCTACGAGCAGTACGTC. Its translation: CASRSWTGAPYEQYV.

This clonotype has more than one count but fewer than ten. This chain uses TRBV20-1 with TRBJ2-1, with 16 bases identical to TRBD2. In germline, CDR1 is DFQATT, CDR2 SNEGSKA (reference sequence). The junction had 13 bases not matched to a gene; V was cut back by 0 bases and J by 8 bases. The CDR3 totals 19 residues. Here the CDR3 DNA reads TGCAGTGCTAGAGATCTGCCGGGACTAGCGGGAGGGCCTGAGGATGAGCAGTTCTTC. It codes for CSARDLPGLAGGPEDEQFF.

The rearrangement links TRBV7-2 to TRBJ2-2; TRBD2 matches 7 bases. Germline-derived CDR1 and CDR2 are SGHTA and FQGNSA. The junction had 7 bases not matched to a gene; V was cut back by 5 bases and J by 10 bases. The CDR3 totals 13 residues. CDR3 in DNA: TGTGCCAGCAGCCGACTAGCTGGAAAGGAGCTGTTTTTT. Translation: CASSRLAGKELFF.

V and J are TRBV20-1 and TRBJ2-1, with TRBD2 matching 9 bases. This CDR3 comprises 14 residues. The V and J ends lost 7 bases and 1 base, in that order; junction bases with no gene match: 5. Germline assignment: CDR1 DFQATT and CDR2 SNEGSKA (reference sequence). The CDR3 loop reads CSVSGRVSYNEQFF. The CDR3 DNA reads TGCAGTGTTAGCGGGAGAGTGTCCTACAATGAGCAGTTCTTC.

The J gene is TRBJ2-7, the V gene TRBV19, with 7 positions matching TRBD1. V trimming: 4 bases; J trimming: 3 bases; junction bases outside the gene matches: 12. The length of the CDR3 is 16 residues. Germline V CDR1 and CDR2: LNHDA, SQIVND (reference sequence). The CDR3 bases are TGTGCCAGTAGTACAGATCAGACAGGGAGTCTCTACGAGCAGTACTTC. As protein: CASSTDQTGSLYEQYF.

The chain has TRBV5-1 and TRBJ1-6; D is ambiguous. With 5 bases removed from V and 3 bases from J, the gap between germline ends came to 9 bases. The CDR3 covers 14 residues. From germline, CDR1 is SGHRS and CDR2 YFSETQ. Written as DNA, the CDR3 is TGCGCCAGCAGTTTCGGGGACTATAATTCACCCCTCCACTTT. Its translation: CASSFGDYNSPLHF.

The rearrangement joins TRBV6-5 to TRBJ2-2, with 7 bases identical to TRBD2. The germline V gene has CDR1 MNHEY and CDR2 SVGAGI. The CDR3 loop spans 15 amino acids. Trimming at V came to 0 bases and at J to 6 bases, leaving 4 bases not matched to a gene. The CDR3 nucleotides are TGTGCCAGCAGTTACTCGAGGCTAGCGGCCGGGGAGCTGTTTTTT. The encoded protein is CASSYSRLAAGELFF.

The rearrangement uses TRBV5-1 and TRBJ2-3, with TRBD2 matching 13 bases. The CDR3 covers 20 residues. CDR1 and CDR2 (germline): SGHRS, YFSETQ. V was clipped by 3 bases and J by 6 bases; unmatched bases: 19. CDR3 in amino acids: CASSSGRPQGTSGGADTQYF. Here the CDR3 DNA reads TGCGCCAGCAGCTCGGGACGGCCTCAGGGTACTAGCGGGGGGGCCGATACGCAGTATTTT.

This clonotype has a single count. The rearrangement uses TRBV11-2 and TRBJ2-1, with TRBD2 identical over 15 bases. The germline gives CDR1 SGHAT, CDR2 FQNNGV. The CDR3 extends over 20 amino acids. The V and J ends lost 5 bases and 4 bases, in that order; junction bases with no gene match: 15. The CDR3 reads CASSPRTSGGVWRGYNEQFF. Written as DNA, the CDR3 is TGTGCCAGCAGCCCCCGGACTAGCGGGGGGGTTTGGAGAGGATACAATGAGCAGTTCTTC.

This clonotype was seen more than once but under ten times. The rearrangement joins TRBV20-1 to TRBJ2-7, with a weak D call TRBD2 (6 bases). This CDR3 region has 13 residues. Germline-derived CDR1 and CDR2 are DFQATT and SNEGSKA (reference sequence). Trimming removed 1 base at V and 2 bases at J, with 9 bases between. The CDR3 DNA sequence: TGCAGTGCTAGAGCTGGAGGGGCCTACGAGCAGTACTTC. Translating gives CSARAGGAYEQYF.

This chain joins TRBV5-1 and TRBJ1-6; D gene uncertain. The CDR3 has 14 amino acids. Germline CDR1 and CDR2: SGHRS and YFSETQ. The V end lost 0 bases, the J end lost 13 bases, and 14 bases lay between the germline ends. The CDR3 protein is CASSLASPRSPLHF. Written as DNA, the CDR3 is TGCGCCAGCAGCTTGGCATCACCCAGGAGTCCCCTCCACTTT.

This chain uses TRBV10-3 with TRBJ2-7; D remains unclear. V gave up 2 bases and J gave up 6 bases, with 8 bases separating them. CDR1 ENHRY and CDR2 SYGVKD come from the germline V gene. The CDR3 covers 12 residues. The CDR3 is CAISEAPGEQYV. The CDR3 nucleotides read TGTGCCATCAGTGAGGCACCCGGCGAGCAGTACGTC.

The chain couples TRBV7-8 to TRBJ2-5, with 7 bases fitting TRBD2. The CDR3 covers 16 residues. Germline V gene data show CDR1 as SGHVS and CDR2 as FQNEAQ. After removal of 1 base from V and 0 bases from J, the junction contained 5 bases not matched to a gene. The CDR3 nucleotides read TGTGCCAGCAGCTTAGGGGCGGGGGTGAACCAAGAGACCCAGTACTTC. Encoded protein: CASSLGAGVNQETQYF.

The V call is TRBV19, the J call TRBJ2-3; D may be TRBD2 (6 bases). Germline V gives CDR1 LNHDA, CDR2 SQIVND (reference sequence). Trimming shortened V by 6 bases and J by 4 bases, and 11 bases separated the two germline ends. The CDR3 runs 13 residues. The CDR3 reads CASSGGVPDTQYF. The CDR3 DNA reads as TGTGCCAGTAGCGGCGGGGTTCCAGATACGCAGTATTTT.

This clonotype was detected a few times. V gene TRBV6-1 combines with J gene TRBJ1-6; D gene unclear. V lost 5 bases and J lost 7, with 12 bases in between. In germline, CDR1 is MNHNS, CDR2 SASEGT. This CDR3 contains 14 residues. CDR3 coding DNA: TGTGCCAGCAGTCAACCCACGGGGAATTCACCCCTCCACTTT. This sequence encodes CASSQPTGNSPLHF.

The chain recombines TRBV5-1 with TRBJ2-1, with TRBD1 as a possible D gene (6 bases). The CDR3 consists of 14 residues. The ends were cut back, 10 bases at V and 6 bases at J, with 20 bases in the middle. In germline, CDR1 is SGHRS, CDR2 YFSETQ. Here the CDR3 DNA reads TGCGCCCAAATCAGGGGACCCTGGGGCAATGAGCAGTTCTTC. Its protein product is CAQIRGPWGNEQFF.

This chain connects TRBV5-1 to TRBJ2-3; TRBD2 matches at 8 bases. Germline CDR1 reads SGHRS; CDR2 reads YFSETQ. This CDR3 contains 15 residues. After removal of 1 base from V and 6 bases from J, the junction contained 7 bases not matched to a gene. CDR3 loop: CASSLTSGPGDTQYF. The CDR3 DNA follows: TGCGCCAGCAGCTTGACTAGCGGTCCTGGGGATACGCAGTATTTT.

This clonotype was seen at least ten times. This chain joins TRBV7-9 and TRBJ2-1; 7 bases are a match to TRBD1. The germline V gene has CDR1 SEHNR and CDR2 FQNEAQ (reference sequence). The CDR3 covers 16 residues. V dropped 1 base and J dropped 9; count of bases not matched to a gene: 12. This CDR3 is CASSLGASGGIGEQFF. CDR3 nucleotide sequence: TGTGCCAGCAGCTTAGGTGCGTCAGGGGGTATTGGTGAGCAGTTCTTC.

This clonotype appeared a few times. The chain couples TRBV6-5 to TRBJ1-2; unclear D gene. The CDR3 totals 16 residues. Deletions cut 0 bases from V and 3 bases from J, with 14 bases between. The germline CDR1 and CDR2 sequences are MNHEY and SVGAGI. For the CDR3, the DNA is TGTGCCAGCAGTTACTCCTGGGTTCGAAAGGACTATGGCTACACCTTC. Translating it yields CASSYSWVRKDYGYTF.

This clonotype was picked up a small number of times. The chain joins TRBV29-1 to TRBJ2-3; D may match TRBD1 or TRBD2 (5 bases each). The CDR3 spans 12 residues. Germline assignment: CDR1 SQVTM and CDR2 ANQGSEA. Trimming took off 6 bases at V and 9 bases at J, with 16 bases between the two ends. The CDR3 DNA sequence: TGCAGCGTCCCCGGGACCGATCACACGCAGTATTTT. Residues: CSVPGTDHTQYF.

The V and J genes are TRBV7-8 and TRBJ2-5; the match to TRBD2 covers 12 bases. CDR1 SGHVS and CDR2 FQNEAQ come from the germline V gene. This CDR3 has 17 amino acids. Trimming took 4 bases from V and 0 from J; bases not matched to a gene: 6. In nucleotides, the CDR3 is TGTGCCAGCAGCTCTCTAGCGGGGGGGAACAACCAAGAGACCCAGTACTTC. Protein product: CASSSLAGGNNQETQYF.

This clonotype occurred a few times. The V and J genes are TRBV12-3 or TRBV12-4 and TRBJ2-7; perhaps TRBD2 as D (6 bases). The CDR3 spans 14 residues. The germline V and J ends were trimmed by 5 bases and 2 bases, with 13 bases remaining between them. The CDR3 DNA is TGTGCCAGCAGTCGCGGGGCCGGAGCCTACGAGCAGTACTTC. This encodes CASSRGAGAYEQYF.

The chain links TRBV29-1 to TRBJ2-3; D is uncertain. The germline gives CDR1 SQVTM, CDR2 ANQGSEA. CDR3 length: 12 residues. Trimming took 6 bases from V and 0 from J, leaving 7 bases between them. The chain's CDR3 is CSVVTSTDTQYF. The CDR3 coding sequence is TGCAGCGTGGTGACTAGCACAGATACGCAGTATTTT.

CDR3 protein: CASSPPGLAGTDTQYF. The CDR3 coding sequence is TGTGCCAGCTCACCACCGGGACTAGCGGGCACAGATACGCAGTATTTT. This chain connects TRBV18 to TRBJ2-3; 11 nucleotides match TRBD2. The CDR3 has 16 residues. The germline V gene has CDR1 KGHSH and CDR2 LQKENI. V lost 0 bases and J lost 1; bases outside the gene matches: 0. The whole variable domain, remainder taken from reference TRBV18 and TRBJ2-3, is NAGVMQNPRHLVRRRGQEARLRCSPMKGHSHVYWYRQLPEEGLKFMVYLQKENIIDESGMPKERFSAEFPKEGPSILRIQQVVRGDSAAYFCASSPPGLAGTDTQYFGPGTRLTVL.